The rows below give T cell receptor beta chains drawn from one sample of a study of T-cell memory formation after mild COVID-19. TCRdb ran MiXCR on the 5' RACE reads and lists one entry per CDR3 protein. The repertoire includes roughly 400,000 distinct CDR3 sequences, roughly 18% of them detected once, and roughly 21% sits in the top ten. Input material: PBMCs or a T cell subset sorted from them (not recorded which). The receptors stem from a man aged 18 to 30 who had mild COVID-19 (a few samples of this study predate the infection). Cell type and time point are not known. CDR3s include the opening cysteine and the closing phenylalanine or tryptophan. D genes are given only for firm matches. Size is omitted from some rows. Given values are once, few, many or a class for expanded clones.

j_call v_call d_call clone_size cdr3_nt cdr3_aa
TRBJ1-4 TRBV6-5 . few TGTGCCAGCAGGCCATTTGAGGTTGAAAAACTGTTTTTT CASRPFEVEKLFF
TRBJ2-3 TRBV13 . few TGTGCCAGCAGCTTAATGACGGGGGCAGATACGCAGTATTTT CASSLMTGADTQYF
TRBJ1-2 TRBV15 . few TGTGCCACCAGCAGAGAGGGGGGAAACTATGGCTACACCTTC CATSREGGNYGYTF
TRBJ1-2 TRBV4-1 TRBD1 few TGCGCCAGCAGCCACCCCGGACAGGGTCCTACCTATGGCTACACCTTC CASSHPGQGPTYGYTF
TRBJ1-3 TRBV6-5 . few TGTGCCAGTTTCTCTGGAAACACCATATATTTT CASFSGNTIYF
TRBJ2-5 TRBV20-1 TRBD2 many TGCAGTGCTAGACTAGCGGGGGGGCGAGAGACCCAGTACTTC CSARLAGGRETQYF
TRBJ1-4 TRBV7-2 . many TGTGCCAGCAGCTTAGGAAGGGCAACTAATGAAAAACTGTTTTTT CASSLGRATNEKLFF
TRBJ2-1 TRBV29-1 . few TGCAGCGTTGACAGGGGCGCGCGTGAGCAGTTCTTC CSVDRGAREQFF
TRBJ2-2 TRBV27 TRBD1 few TGTGCCAGCCACCCCTACAGGGGGCAGGCCGGGGAGCTGTTTTTT CASHPYRGQAGELFF
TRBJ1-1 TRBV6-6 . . TGTGCCAGCATCTATGCGAACACTGAAGCTTTCTTT CASIYANTEAFF
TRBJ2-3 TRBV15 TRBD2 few TGTGCCACCAGCAGAGCAGCGGGGGGGCCGACAGATACGCAGTATTTT CATSRAAGGPTDTQYF
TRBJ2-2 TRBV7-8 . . TGTGCCAGCAGCTTATTTGGGGTCACCGGGGAGCTGTTTTTT CASSLFGVTGELFF
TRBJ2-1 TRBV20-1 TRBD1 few TGCAGTGCTAGAGATTTGACAGGGAATGAGCAGTTCTTC CSARDLTGNEQFF
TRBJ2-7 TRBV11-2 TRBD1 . TGTGCCAGCAGCTCGACAGGGGGCTCGAACGAGCAGTACTTC CASSSTGGSNEQYF
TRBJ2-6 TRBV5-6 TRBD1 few TGTGCCAGCACCGACAGGGCTGGGGCCAACGTCCTGACTTTC CASTDRAGANVLTF
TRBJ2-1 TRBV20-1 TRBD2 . TGCAGTGCTAGAGATTCCTGGCTAGCGGCCTACAATGAGCAGTTCTTC CSARDSWLAAYNEQFF
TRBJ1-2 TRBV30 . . TGTGCCTGGCTAGTTTCTAACTATGGCTACACCTTC CAWLVSNYGYTF
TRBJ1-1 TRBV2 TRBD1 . TGTGCCAGCACCCTACAGGGGGCGAACACTGAAGCTTTCTTT CASTLQGANTEAFF
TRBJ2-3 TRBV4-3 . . TGCGCCAGCAGCCAAGAACGAGGCCCGCCTTATACGCAGTATTTT CASSQERGPPYTQYF
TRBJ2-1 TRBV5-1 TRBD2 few TGCGCCAGCAGCCCGCGGGAGGGGGCCTACAATGAGCAGTTCTTC CASSPREGAYNEQFF
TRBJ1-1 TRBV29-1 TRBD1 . TGCAGCGTTAAGGGGGCTGGCACTGAAGCTTTCTTT CSVKGAGTEAFF
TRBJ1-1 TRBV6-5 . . TGTGCCAGCAGTTGGGGCACAGGTCTCGGCACTGAAGCTTTCTTT CASSWGTGLGTEAFF
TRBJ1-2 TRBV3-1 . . TGTGCCAGCAATCGGCGGGGCGGAGGCTACACCTTC CASNRRGGGYTF
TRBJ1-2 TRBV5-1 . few TGCGCCAGCAGCTTGTGGCCGACCCTACAGGGAAGCTATGGCTACACCTTC CASSLWPTLQGSYGYTF
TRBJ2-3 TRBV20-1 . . TGCAGTGCTAGAGTTCCCCAGGCAGATACGCAGTATTTT CSARVPQADTQYF
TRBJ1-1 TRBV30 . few TGTGCCTGGACCTCCGGGAGGAACACTGAAGCTTTCTTT CAWTSGRNTEAFF
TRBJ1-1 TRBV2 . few TGTGCCAGCATCAGGGTCACTGAAGCTTTCTTT CASIRVTEAFF
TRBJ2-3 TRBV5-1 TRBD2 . TGCGCCAGCAGCTTGACACTAGCGGGGGGTATGGATACGCAGTATTTT CASSLTLAGGMDTQYF
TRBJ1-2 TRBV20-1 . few TGCAGTGCTAGACTGGGCACCCATAACTATGGCTACACCTTC CSARLGTHNYGYTF
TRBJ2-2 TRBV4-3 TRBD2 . TGCGCCAGCAGCCAAGGAGCGGGGGGGAACACCGGGGAGCTGTTTTTT CASSQGAGGNTGELFF
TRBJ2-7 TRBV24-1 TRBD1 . TGTGCCACCACACCCCCCCCGGGACAGGGGGCCCACGAGCAGTACTTC CATTPPPGQGAHEQYF
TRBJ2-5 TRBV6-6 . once TGTGCCAGCAGTTACTCTGGGGGGCCAGAGACCCAGTACTTC CASSYSGGPETQYF
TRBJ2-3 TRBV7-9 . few TGTGCCAGCAGCTTAGCGTCGGGTACAGTTGATACGCAGTATTTT CASSLASGTVDTQYF
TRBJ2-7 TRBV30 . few TGTGCCTGGGGTGGGGCAGGAGGGCGAGGCGAGCAGTACTTC CAWGGAGGRGEQYF
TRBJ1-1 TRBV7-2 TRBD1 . TGTGCCAGCAGCCACATTTACAGGGGTGGGGCTTTCTTT CASSHIYRGGAFF
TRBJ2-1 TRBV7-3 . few TGTGCCAGCAGCTTAATCGAGGGCAATGAGCAGTTCTTC CASSLIEGNEQFF
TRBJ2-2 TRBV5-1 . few TGCGCCAGCAGCCTGATCGCCGGGGAGCTGTTTTTT CASSLIAGELFF
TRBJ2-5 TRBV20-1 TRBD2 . TGCAGTGCTAGTAGCGGGGGGGCTGAGACCCAGTACTTC CSASSGGAETQYF
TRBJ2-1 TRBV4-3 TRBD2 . TGCGCCAGGAGCTTCACTAGGAGCGGGGGGGATGAGCAGTTCTTC CARSFTRSGGDEQFF
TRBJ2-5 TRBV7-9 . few TGTGCCAGCAGCCACCCCACGGGGCTGGAGACCCAGTACTTC CASSHPTGLETQYF
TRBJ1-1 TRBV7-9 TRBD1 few TGTGCCAGCAGCTCGAGGGACAGTTTGAACACTGAAGCTTTCTTT CASSSRDSLNTEAFF
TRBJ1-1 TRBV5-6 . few TGTGCCAGCAGCTTGTACGCCAGGACCACTGAAGCTTTCTTT CASSLYARTTEAFF
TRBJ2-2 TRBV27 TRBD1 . TGTGCCAGCAGAACACAGGGGATCGGGGAGCTGTTTTTT CASRTQGIGELFF
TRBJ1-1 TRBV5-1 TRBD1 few TGCGCCAGCAGTTTCGACAGGGCGGAAACGACTGAAGCTTTCTTT CASSFDRAETTEAFF
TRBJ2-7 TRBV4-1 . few TGCGCCAGCAGCCAGGGGGGTATCGGCTACGAGCAGTACTTC CASSQGGIGYEQYF
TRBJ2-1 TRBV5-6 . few TGTGCCAGCAGCACTGACAATGAGCAGTTCTTC CASSTDNEQFF
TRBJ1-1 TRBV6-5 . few TGTGCCAGCAGTTACAATAGGGCCACTGAAGCTTTCTTT CASSYNRATEAFF
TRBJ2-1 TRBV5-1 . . TGCGCCAGCAGCTCGGATCTTCTAGCAGAGGAGCAGTTCTTC CASSSDLLAEEQFF
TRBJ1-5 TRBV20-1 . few TGCAGTGCTACCGGTCCAGATGGGAGCAATCAGCCCCAGCATTTT CSATGPDGSNQPQHF
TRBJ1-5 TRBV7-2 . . TGTGCCAGCAGCTTAGGGGGCCTGGCCCAGCATTTT CASSLGGLAQHF
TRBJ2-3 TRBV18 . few TGTGCCAGCTCGGACAGCGCAGATACGCAGTATTTT CASSDSADTQYF
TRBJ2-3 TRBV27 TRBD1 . TGTGCCAGCAGCCTACAGGGGGCCATCCCACACACAGATACGCAGTATTTT CASSLQGAIPHTDTQYF
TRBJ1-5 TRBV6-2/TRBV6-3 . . TGTGCCACCTCCGTCGTGGGGGGCTGGAGGGATCAGCCCCAGCATTTT CATSVVGGWRDQPQHF
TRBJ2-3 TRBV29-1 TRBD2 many TGCAGCGTTGAAGATCGTGTCGGGGGGAACACAGATACGCAGTATTTT CSVEDRVGGNTDTQYF
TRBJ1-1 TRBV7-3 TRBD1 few TGTGCCAGCAGCTATGACAGGGGGTGGGAAGCTTTCTTT CASSYDRGWEAFF
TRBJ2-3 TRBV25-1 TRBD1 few TGTGCCACGGACAGGGTAGGAGATACGCAGTATTTT CATDRVGDTQYF
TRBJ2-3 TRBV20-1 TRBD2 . TGCAGTGCTAGAGGACTAGCGGGGGGCCCGCGGGACACAGATACGCAGTATTTT CSARGLAGGPRDTDTQYF